The TCR beta chain under discussion was sequenced for a study of cytomegalovirus exposure and HLA in healthy donors. Findings and caveats of the study: Researchers catalogued over 150 TCR beta chains as cytomegalovirus-associated. Donors belonging to an Asian-associated ancestry cluster reportedly showed fewer N-insertions in productive TCRs than the roughly 670-donor mean, according to what a later analysis found.

The PCR was carried out with 60 Vbeta primers and 13 Jbeta primers. Profiling relied on immunoSEQ multiplex PCR, and the TCRdb table lists in-frame clones only, not all of them. The sample shows about 160,000 clones, under 75% of them seen only once. Notes on this clone: What it binds is not known. Different DNA sequences within this sample yield the same CDR3.

Trimming shortened V by 0 bases and J by 4 bases, and 9 bases separated the two germline ends. The CDR3 totals 14 residues. CDR1 and CDR2 from the germline V gene are SGHTA and FQGNSA. This clonotype was obtained from a man aged 40-50 years in good health and CMV-seropositive. Source material: PBMCs. The gene calls are TRBV7-2 and TRBJ2-5, with D maybe TRBD1 (5 bases). CDR3 nucleotides: TGTGCCAGCAGCTTAGCGGCTAGGGGAGAGACCCAGTACTTC. Residues: CASSLAARGETQYF.